This record looks at one TCR beta chain sequence and its context. Its binding antigen is unknown. Base qualities are not provided; no much larger clone lies one nucleotide away. The record originates from a study of CD8+ T cells in alopecia areata listed by TCRdb under 2018. General notes on the study: In both human patients and the C3H/HeJ mouse model, the study applied high-throughput TCRbeta sequencing to look at T cell clonal expansion in alopecia areata. Scalp clonality was compared across normal scalp (n=4), patchy alopecia areata scalp (n=8), and alopecia totalis/universalis scalp (n=8). RNA was obtained with the PAXgene miRNA kit for fixed scalp, the miRNeasy kit for PBMCs, and the RNeasy kit for mouse skin. TCRbeta CDR3 regions were amplified by immunoSEQ multiplex PCR using 35 Vbeta forward and 13 Jbeta reverse primers. Scalp tissue and sorted CD4+ and CD8+ peripheral blood T cells from patchy and totalis/universalis alopecia areata patients and from healthy controls were covered by human TCRbeta sequencing. Overall results and qualifications from the work: TCR sequences shared between patients were less clear than in mice, possibly partly because of HLA diversity in the patient population. Unlike mouse skin, which is dominated by gammadelta T cells, normal human skin has resident alphabeta T cells that are also sequenced, and this complicates analysis of the scalp TCR repertoire. Higher clonality and more expanded CD8+ clones were observed in lesional scalp than in normal scalp, particularly in alopecia totalis/universalis, a finding suggestive of antigenic drive.

Libraries were constructed by the immunoSEQ multiplex PCR assay. RNA was extracted from all samples and reverse transcribed into cDNA, which served as template for TCR sequencing. First-strand cDNA was synthesized using SuperScript III with a 2:1 mix of oligo-dT and random hexamers. Amplification bias was assessed with a synthetic immune receptor repertoire, and residual bias was removed computationally. The source study handled its data this way. Raw reads were preprocessed to remove errors, and CDR3 was defined according to IMGT conventions as the region from the conserved cysteine to phenylalanine. Clonality was calculated as 1 minus Shannon entropy normalized by log2 of the number of productive unique TCRs. Whether each scalp clone was CD4 or CD8 was inferred by checking scalp TCRbeta sequences against the CD4 and CD8 repertoires from sorted blood. In its TCRdb copy, this immuneACCESS table keeps in-frame sequences only and misses some clones. Where compared with another copy, unresolved V genes explain less than half of these, and the others have no known cause. The V and J calls and clone size come from that table; D and trimming were worked out from the DNA. The sample table shows about 140,000 clones, and about 60% are seen once. The leading ten clones occupy less than 5% of the sample.

Reading from cysteine to phenylalanine, the CDR3 counts 14 amino acids. The only DNA kept is the CDR3, 42 bases in frame from the first base. V and J lose 2 bases and 10 bases, and a span of 14 bases separates them. Looking up the germline V gene (reference sequence) yields CDR1 MNHEY and CDR2 SMNVEV. PBMCs were separated by density centrifugation and stained for CD3, CD4 and CD8, after which CD4+ and CD8+ T cells were sorted on a FACSAria. Scalp biopsies and blood samples were obtained from unaffected controls. The rearranged chain carries TRBV27 and TRBJ1-4; perhaps TRBD1 is the D gene, with 6 bases matching. The TCR was taken from a human donor in good health. Sequenced: CD4+ T cells sorted from blood. The CDR3 here reads CASSLQAGGGKLFF. Here is the DNA: TGTGCCAGCAGTTTACAGGCCGGGGGCGGAAAACTGTTTTTT. Here the CDR3 is joined to the reference TRBV27 and TRBJ1-4 genes, and the full variable domain is: EAQVTQNPRYLITVTGKKLTVTCSQNMNHEYMSWYRQDPGLGLRQIYYSMNVEVTDKGDVPEGYKVSRKEKRNFPLILESPSPNQTSLYFCASSLQAGGGKLFFGSGTQLSVL.